Following are 8 T cell receptor beta chains from one sample sequenced in a study of vaccination and CD4 T cells after COVID-19. Cultured CD4+ T cell DNA underwent sequencing with the Oncomine TCR Beta short-read assay. TCRdb analysed the PCR reads with MiXCR anew, one entry per CDR3 protein. The data contain about 12,000 distinct CDR3 sequences, 56% of them singletons. For these TCRs, the target antigens are not known. Noted treatment: approximately 9-day PBMC culture with coronavirus spike peptide pools or control peptides (ViraFEST assay). The material sequenced was CD4+ T cells from blood, cultured in vitro. Receptors were obtained from a human donor who had recovered from COVID-19.

This clonotype was seen only a few times. The chain has TRBV6-2 or TRBV6-3 and TRBJ2-3; D unclear. CDR1 MNHEY and CDR2 SVGEGT come from the germline V gene. V lost 3 bases, J lost 2 bases, and 3 bases lay in between. The CDR3 consists of 12 residues. This chain's CDR3 is CASSYDTDTQYF. The CDR3 region has the DNA TGTGCCAGCAGTTATGACACAGATACGCAGTATTTT.

This clonotype has only a few counts. The rearrangement links TRBV27 to TRBJ1-2; 11 bases match TRBD1. The trim removed 6 bases at V and 3 bases at J, leaving 9 bases unmatched. The CDR3 has 16 amino acids. Germline CDR1 MNHEY, CDR2 SMNVEV (reference sequence). This CDR3 reads CASSRHGTGGDYGYTF. In nucleotides, the CDR3 is TGTGCCAGCAGCCGACACGGGACAGGGGGAGACTATGGCTACACCTTC.

V gene TRBV21-1 combines with J gene TRBJ2-2; TRBD2, the table's D call, lacks a check against the DNA. TRBV21-1 is noted as a pseudogene. The CDR3 runs 19 residues. The CDR3 spells CASSGRTSGPIISAGELFF. As DNA, the CDR3 is TGTGCCAGCAGCGGGCGGACTAGCGGCCCGATTATTTCGGCCGGGGAGCTGTTTTTT.

The rearrangement joins TRBV20-1 to TRBJ2-7; 8 nucleotides match TRBD2. J lost 6 bases, V lost 2 bases, and 6 bases had no gene match. CDR1 is DFQATT and CDR2 is SNEGSKA in the germline V gene (reference sequence). The CDR3 has 13 residues. CDR3: CSARSGTRVEQYF. CDR3 nucleotide sequence: TGCAGTGCTAGATCCGGGACTAGGGTCGAGCAGTACTTC.

V gene TRBV7-9 combines with J gene TRBJ2-1; maybe TRBD2 (7 bases). V lost 2 bases to trimming and J lost 2 bases, with 19 bases between them. CDR3 size: 18 residues. Germline-derived CDR1 and CDR2 are SEHNR and FQNEAQ (reference sequence). The CDR3 loop is CASSLRRRGGRTYNEQFF. The CDR3 DNA is TGTGCCAGCAGCTTACGTCGCAGGGGCGGGAGAACCTACAATGAGCAGTTCTTC.

The chain is built from TRBV20-1 and TRBJ2-5; 8 bases align to TRBD2. Germline values: CDR1 DFQATT, CDR2 SNEGSKA (reference sequence). This CDR3 comprises 15 residues. V was pared by 5 bases and J by 5 bases, with 13 bases of the junction left unmatched. This CDR3 is CSALRPSAGEETQYF. CDR3 sequence (DNA): TGCAGTGCTCTACGACCGTCAGCGGGAGAGGAGACCCAGTACTTC.

The V and J genes are TRBV20-1 and TRBJ2-1; 8 nucleotides line up with TRBD1. The CDR3 length is 14 residues. The J segment lost 7 bases and the V segment lost 0 bases, leaving 5 bases of the junction unmatched. Germline V gene lookup returns CDR1 DFQATT and CDR2 SNEGSKA (reference sequence). The CDR3 loop reads CSARDSGGKNEQFF. As DNA, the CDR3 is TGCAGTGCTAGAGATTCAGGGGGCAAAAATGAGCAGTTCTTC.

V is TRBV20-1 and J is TRBJ1-1, with TRBD1 matching 11 bases. Looked up from germline, CDR1 is DFQATT and CDR2 is SNEGSKA (reference sequence). The CDR3 totals 17 residues. The junction had 6 bases not matched to a gene; V was cut back by 0 bases and J by 0 bases. CDR3 sequence (DNA): TGCAGTGCTAGAGATAGGCGGACAGGGGGCATGAACACTGAAGCTTTCTTT. Protein sequence: CSARDRRTGGMNTEAFF.